The 8 T cell receptor beta chains reported below all come from one sample, sequenced in a study of blood T cell repertoires in COVID-19. Some clones are missing from TCRdb's copy, which holds only in-frame ones; the method was immunoSEQ multiplex PCR. The profile covers some 250,000 clones, with about nine tenths appearing a single time and 9.5% to 15% taken by the ten largest. Sequencing input: peripheral blood. The receptors were sampled from a woman in her thirties with COVID-19, enrolled during active disease.

The chain is built from TRBV7-8 and TRBJ1-1; TRBD1 matches 7 bases. The ends lost 4 bases at V and 0 bases at J; junction bases unmatched: 5. Per the germline V gene, CDR1 is SGHVS and CDR2 is FQNEAQ. The CDR3 totals 15 residues. CDR3 DNA sequence: TGTGCCAGCAGCTCGGTCAGGGGGGTGAACACTGAAGCTTTCTTT. Its protein product is CASSSVRGVNTEAFF.

The J gene is TRBJ1-5, the V gene TRBV19, with TRBD1 identical over 7 bases. Germline CDR1 and CDR2: LNHDA and SQIVND (reference sequence). J gave up 1 base and V 10 bases, and 10 bases lay outside the gene matches. This CDR3 has 15 residues. As DNA, the CDR3 is TGTGCCACTAAGACAGGGTTGACGAGCAATCAGCCCCAGCATTTT. Its translation: CATKTGLTSNQPQHF.

This chain connects TRBV20-1 to TRBJ1-2; unclear D gene. CDR1 and CDR2 (germline): DFQATT, SNEGSKA (reference sequence). CDR3 length: 11 amino acids. V shed 0 bases and J shed 4 bases, with 3 bases lying between them. The CDR3 sequence is CSARDSYGYTF. The CDR3 DNA sequence: TGCAGTGCTAGAGATAGCTATGGCTACACCTTC.

This clone has only a few counts. The chain uses TRBV5-1 and TRBJ2-2; the D is unclear. Germline V CDR1 and CDR2: SGHRS, YFSETQ. The CDR3 consists of 13 residues. The V gene lost 3 bases and the J gene lost 1 base, with 4 bases spanning the gap. CDR3 sequence: CASSYLNTGELFF. The CDR3 DNA is TGCGCCAGCAGCTACTTGAACACCGGGGAGCTGTTTTTT.

V and J are TRBV28 and TRBJ2-7; 9 bases line up with TRBD1. CDR3 size: 17 residues. Germline CDR1 and CDR2: MDHEN and SYDVKM. Trimming at V came to 4 bases and at J to 3 bases, leaving 13 bases not matched to a gene. Here the CDR3 DNA reads TGTGCCAGCAGTTCTCTCGCCGGGACAGGGATCCTCTACGAGCAGTACTTC. The encoded protein is CASSSLAGTGILYEQYF.

This clone has just one count. The DNA of the CDR3 is TGTGCCAGCAGTTTGGCAGGGTCTAATGAAAAACTGTTTTTT. It specifies CASSLAGSNEKLFF. The chain couples TRBV28 to TRBJ1-4; TRBD1 might be the D (5 bases). In germline, CDR1 is MDHEN, CDR2 SYDVKM. The CDR3 consists of 14 residues. V lost 3 bases to trimming and J lost 3 bases, with 8 bases between them.

The CDR3 region is CASSEEGNQGPHNEQFF. CDR3 sequence (DNA): TGCGCCAGCAGTGAGGAGGGTAACCAGGGGCCTCACAATGAGCAGTTCTTC. This rearrangement joins TRBV10-1 to TRBJ2-1, with D tentatively TRBD1 (6 bases). CDR1 WNHNN and CDR2 SYGVQD come from the germline V gene (reference sequence). The V gene lost 2 bases and the J gene lost 5 bases, with 19 bases spanning the gap. The CDR3 sequence is 17 residues long.

The V call is TRBV7-9, the J call TRBJ2-7; D gene uncertain. The CDR3 is 14 residues long. The germline V gene encodes CDR1 SEHNR and CDR2 FQNEAQ (reference sequence). Trimming removed 7 bases at V and 0 bases at J, with 13 bases between. The CDR3 loop is CASTPASSSYEQYF. CDR3 coding DNA: TGTGCCAGCACCCCTGCCTCTAGCTCCTACGAGCAGTACTTC.